A single sample is the source of the 28 T cell receptor beta chains below, sequenced in a study of blood T cell repertoires in COVID-19. Generated by immunoSEQ multiplex PCR, the TCRdb table keeps only in-frame clones and is missing some. This table has approximately 450,000 clones, nearly 90% appearing once. The specimen sequenced was PBMCs or T cells enriched from blood (not recorded which). These TCRs come from a woman between 18 and 30 years old with acute COVID-19.

The chain links TRBV12-5 to TRBJ2-7; possible D gene TRBD1, 6 bases. From germline, CDR1 is LGHNT and CDR2 FRNRAP. Trimming took off 5 bases at V and 3 bases at J, with 11 bases between the two ends. This CDR3 has 13 residues. CDR3 bases: TGTGCTAGTGGTCCAACAGGGTTCTACGAGCAGTACTTC. Translating it yields CASGPTGFYEQYF.

The chain employs TRBV4-3 and TRBJ2-6; the D gene is possibly TRBD1 (6 bases). The CDR3 has 16 residues. V lost 4 bases to trimming and J lost 0 bases, with 10 bases between them. Per germline, CDR1 LGHNA and CDR2 YSLEER. The CDR3 loop is CASSPQQGSGANVLTF. The CDR3 region has the DNA TGCGCCAGCAGCCCCCAACAGGGCTCTGGGGCCAACGTCCTGACTTTC.

This chain connects TRBV6-5 to TRBJ1-3; no firm D call. The CDR3 sequence is 12 residues long. Germline-derived CDR1 and CDR2 are MNHEY and SVGAGI. V was shortened by 7 bases and J by 0 bases, with 4 bases between the two germline ends. The chain's CDR3 is CASMSSGNTIYF. Here the CDR3 DNA reads TGTGCCAGCATGAGCTCTGGAAACACCATATATTTT.

The J gene is TRBJ1-3, the V gene TRBV2; D unresolved. CDR1 is SNHLY and CDR2 is FYNNEI in the germline V gene. The CDR3 runs to 14 residues. Trimming pared 2 bases from V and 0 bases from J, leaving 5 bases between. As DNA, the CDR3 is TGTGCCAGCAGTGAAAGACTCTCTGGAAACACCATATATTTT. Protein sequence: CASSERLSGNTIYF.

The CDR3 region is CASRETTSYGYTF. CDR3 in DNA: TGTGCCAGCAGAGAGACGACAAGCTATGGCTACACCTTC. The gene calls are TRBV6-5 and TRBJ1-2; no definite D call. V shed 6 bases and J shed 4 bases, with 12 bases lying between them. This CDR3 comprises 13 residues. CDR1 and CDR2 from the germline V gene are MNHEY and SVGAGI.

The chain carries TRBV18 and TRBJ1-5; no clear D gene. The germline gives CDR1 KGHSH, CDR2 LQKENI. The CDR3 is 13 amino acids. The ends were cut back, 0 bases at V and 4 bases at J, with 4 bases in the middle. The CDR3 loop is CASSPPGNQPQHF. The CDR3 DNA reads TGTGCCAGCTCACCACCCGGTAATCAGCCCCAGCATTTT.

The chain employs TRBV6-2 or TRBV6-3 and TRBJ2-7; maybe TRBD1 (5 bases). There are 17 residues in the CDR3. V was clipped by 2 bases and J by 0 bases, with 17 bases between them. Germline V gives CDR1 MNHEY, CDR2 SVGEGT. The CDR3 sequence is CASSYPRGGSGSYEQYF. The CDR3 DNA is TGTGCCAGCAGTTACCCAAGGGGTGGCAGTGGCTCCTACGAGCAGTACTTC.

The gene calls are TRBV30 and TRBJ2-5, with a possible D match to TRBD2 (6 bases). Germline lookup yields CDR1 GTSNPN and CDR2 SVGIG (reference sequence). The ends were cut back, 5 bases at V and 2 bases at J, with 12 bases in the middle. This CDR3 comprises 13 residues. This CDR3 reads CAWEVAVQETQYF. The CDR3 DNA reads as TGTGCCTGGGAGGTAGCGGTACAAGAGACCCAGTACTTC.

This CDR3 is CAIGQGLMNEQFF. The CDR3 DNA is TGTGCCATCGGACAGGGGTTGATGAATGAGCAGTTCTTC. The gene calls are TRBV10-3 and TRBJ2-1, with TRBD1 matching 9 bases. Germline trimming cut 8 bases from V and 7 bases from J; bases unmatched to any gene: 6. The CDR3 contains 13 residues. The V gene's germline CDR1 is ENHRY and CDR2 SYGVKD.

This clone occurred a few times. The genes are TRBV5-1 and TRBJ2-2, with D perhaps TRBD1 (5 bases). CDR1 and CDR2 (germline): SGHRS, YFSETQ. The CDR3 is 14 residues long. Trimming took 0 bases from V and 8 from J, leaving 11 bases between them. The CDR3 DNA is TGCGCCAGCAGCTTGGGACAGCCTAGTGGGGAGCTGTTTTTT. Translating gives CASSLGQPSGELFF.

This clone was seen repeatedly, ten times or more. This chain links TRBV2 with TRBJ1-2, with D possibly being TRBD1 (5 bases). V gave up 7 bases and J gave up 7 bases, with 22 bases separating them. CDR1 is SNHLY, CDR2 FYNNEI, per germline. CDR3 size: 15 residues. The CDR3 region is CASKLVQGMFRGYTF. CDR3 nucleotides: TGTGCCAGCAAGTTGGTGCAGGGCATGTTCCGTGGCTACACCTTC.

V gene TRBV20-1 combines with J gene TRBJ2-3; 9 bases are shared with TRBD1. The trim removed 3 bases at V and 0 bases at J, leaving 4 bases unmatched. Germline-derived CDR1 and CDR2 are DFQATT and SNEGSKA (reference sequence). The CDR3 spans 15 residues. CDR3: CSASHGQGSTDTQYF. The DNA of the CDR3 is TGCAGTGCTAGTCACGGACAGGGGAGCACAGATACGCAGTATTTT.

The chain has TRBV9 and TRBJ1-5; a possible D gene is TRBD1 (5 bases). The CDR3 spans 14 residues. Trimming pared 3 bases from V and 4 bases from J, leaving 11 bases between. In germline, CDR1 is SGDLS, CDR2 YYNGEE. The CDR3 here is CASSAGGANQPQHF. Here the CDR3 DNA reads TGTGCCAGCAGCGCGGGAGGGGCGAATCAGCCCCAGCATTTT.

The CDR3 protein is CASSLGGGDETQYF. CDR3 coding DNA: TGTGCCAGCAGCTTAGGAGGGGGTGACGAGACCCAGTACTTC. This chain connects TRBV11-3 to TRBJ2-5, with TRBD1 as a possible D gene (6 bases). The V gene lost 1 base and the J gene lost 5 bases, with 11 bases spanning the gap. The CDR3 is 14 amino acids. CDR1 and CDR2 (germline): SGHNT, YENEEA.

This chain joins TRBV13 and TRBJ1-2, with 7 bases aligning to TRBD1. The CDR3 is made up of 15 amino acids. Germline values: CDR1 PRHDT, CDR2 FYEKMQ (reference sequence). The V gene end was trimmed by 5 bases and the J gene end by 6 bases; junction bases not matched to a gene: 12. In DNA, the CDR3 is TGTGCCAGCAGCCCTACCTGGACAGGAGGGGATGGCTACACCTTC. Protein product: CASSPTWTGGDGYTF.

The chain recombines TRBV12-5 with TRBJ1-4; 11 nucleotides line up with TRBD1. Trimming cost V 3 bases and J 8 bases; bases outside gene matches: 5. The length of the CDR3 is 15 residues. Germline V CDR1 and CDR2: LGHNT, FRNRAP. CDR3 loop: CASGLGGTGGEKLFF. The CDR3 region has the DNA TGTGCTAGTGGTTTAGGGGGGACAGGGGGAGAAAAACTGTTTTTT.

This chain links TRBV11-2 with TRBJ2-7, with 7 bases matching TRBD1. CDR3 length: 14 amino acids. V dropped 4 bases and J dropped 3; count of bases not matched to a gene: 6. CDR1 and CDR2 (germline): SGHAT, FQNNGV. CDR3 DNA: TGTGCCAGCAGCTCCGTCTACAGGGGCTACGAGCAGTACTTC. Its protein is CASSSVYRGYEQYF.

This rearrangement joins TRBV5-1 to TRBJ1-2; D is ambiguous. Trimming removed 1 base at V and 6 bases at J, with 16 bases between. The CDR3 spans 15 residues. Germline-derived CDR1 and CDR2 are SGHRS and YFSETQ. Written as DNA, the CDR3 is TGCGCCAGCAGCTTGCGTCCCCTTAGGGAGGATGGCTACACCTTC. Protein product: CASSLRPLREDGYTF.

This clone has just one count. The V gene is TRBV5-6, the J gene TRBJ2-7; D is perhaps TRBD2 (5 bases). V gave up 0 bases and J gave up 1 base, with 5 bases separating them. CDR3 length: 13 amino acids. Germline loops: CDR1 SGHDT, CDR2 YYEEEE. The CDR3 protein is CASSLAGSYEQYF. CDR3 DNA: TGTGCCAGCAGCTTGGCGGGGTCCTACGAGCAGTACTTC.

This chain uses TRBV28 with TRBJ2-3; tentative D call: TRBD1 (6 bases). V lost 2 bases to trimming and J lost 7 bases, with 13 bases between them. The CDR3 runs to 14 residues. Germline lookup yields CDR1 MDHEN and CDR2 SYDVKM. The CDR3 sequence: CASSLIPRGHTQYF. The CDR3 DNA reads as TGTGCCAGCAGTTTAATTCCCAGGGGTCATACGCAGTATTTT.

The chain is built from TRBV5-4 and TRBJ2-3, with D possibly matching TRBD2 (6 bases). V was trimmed by 0 bases and J by 0 bases, leaving 14 bases between them. Germline CDR1 SGHNT, CDR2 YYREEE (reference sequence). This CDR3 has 17 amino acids. As DNA, the CDR3 is TGTGCCAGCAGCTTGGAGGTCTGGGGAGGTAGCACAGATACGCAGTATTTT. Protein sequence: CASSLEVWGGSTDTQYF.

The chain couples TRBV6-5 to TRBJ2-7; 10 positions agree with TRBD1. This CDR3 has 16 amino acids. Germline trimming cut 2 bases from V and 3 bases from J; bases unmatched to any gene: 7. Germline lookup yields CDR1 MNHEY and CDR2 SVGAGI. The CDR3 DNA is TGTGCCAGCAGTTACGCCGGGGACAGGGGAAGCTACGAGCAGTACTTC. This encodes CASSYAGDRGSYEQYF.

This chain links TRBV12-3 or TRBV12-4 with TRBJ2-1, with 7 bases aligning to TRBD2. V gave up 6 bases and J gave up 6 bases; unmatched junction bases: 5. The CDR3 sequence is 13 residues long. In DNA form, the CDR3 reads TGTGCCAGCAGGAAGGGCGGGGGCAATGAGCAGTTCTTC. It translates to CASRKGGGNEQFF.

This chain uses TRBV9 with TRBJ2-1; 8 bases fit TRBD2. CDR1 and CDR2 (germline): SGDLS, YYNGEE. Trimming at V came to 0 bases and at J to 8 bases, leaving 4 bases not matched to a gene. The CDR3 is made up of 14 amino acids. The CDR3 here is CASSVAGGRDEQFF. The CDR3 region has the DNA TGTGCCAGCAGCGTAGCGGGGGGGCGGGATGAGCAGTTCTTC.

The J gene is TRBJ2-7, the V gene TRBV2; possible D gene TRBD1, 6 bases. The CDR3 is made up of 13 amino acids. Germline CDR1 is SNHLY and CDR2 is FYNNEI. V shed 4 bases and J shed 7 bases, with 14 bases lying between them. The CDR3 region has the DNA TGTGCCAGCAGTGTCCAGGGGACGGGGGAGCAGTACTTC. Its protein is CASSVQGTGEQYF.

The V gene is TRBV2, the J gene TRBJ1-5; maybe TRBD1 (6 bases). From germline, CDR1 is SNHLY and CDR2 FYNNEI. The V end lost 4 bases, the J end lost 1 base, and 8 bases lay between the germline ends. The CDR3 loop spans 14 amino acids. The CDR3 nucleotides are TGTGCCAGCAGTGGAGACAGGAGCAATCAGCCCCAGCATTTT. Translation: CASSGDRSNQPQHF. The variable domain in full, completed from reference TRBV2 and TRBJ1-5, reads EPEVTQTPSHQVTQMGQEVILRCVPISNHLYFYWYRQILGQKVEFLVSFYNNEISEKSEIFDDQFSVERPDGSNFTLKIRSTKLEDSAMYFCASSGDRSNQPQHFGDGTRLSIL.

This chain uses TRBV12-3 or TRBV12-4 with TRBJ2-7; unclear D gene. This CDR3 has 12 amino acids. V was clipped by 6 bases and J by 2 bases, with 8 bases between them. DNA for the CDR3: TGTGCCAGCAGAGACTCCACCTACGAGCAGTACTTC. The encoded protein is CASRDSTYEQYF.

J is TRBJ1-4 and V is TRBV2; 9 bases line up with TRBD1. The V gene's germline CDR1 is SNHLY and CDR2 FYNNEI. The CDR3 sequence is 13 residues long. After removal of 5 bases from V and 6 bases from J, the junction contained 1 base not matched to a gene. The CDR3: CASSRDRDEKLFF. For the CDR3, the DNA is TGTGCCAGCAGTCGGGACAGGGATGAAAAACTGTTTTTT.